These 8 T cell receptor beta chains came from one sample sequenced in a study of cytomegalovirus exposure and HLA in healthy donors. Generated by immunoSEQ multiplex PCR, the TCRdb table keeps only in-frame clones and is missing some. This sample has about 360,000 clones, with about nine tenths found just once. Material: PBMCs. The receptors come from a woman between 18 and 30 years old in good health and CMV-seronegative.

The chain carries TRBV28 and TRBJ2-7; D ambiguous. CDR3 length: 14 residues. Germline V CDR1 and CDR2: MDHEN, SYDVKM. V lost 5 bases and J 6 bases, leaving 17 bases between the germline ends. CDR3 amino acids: CASSPPNELSEQYF. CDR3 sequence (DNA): TGTGCCAGCAGTCCCCCCAATGAGTTGTCCGAGCAGTACTTC.

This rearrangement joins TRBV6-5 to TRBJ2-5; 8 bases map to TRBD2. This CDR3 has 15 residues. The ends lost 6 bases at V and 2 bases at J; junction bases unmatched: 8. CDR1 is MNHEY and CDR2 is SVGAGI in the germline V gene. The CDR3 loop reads CASSRTSSKQETQYF. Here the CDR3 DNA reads TGTGCCAGCAGCCGGACTAGCTCTAAACAAGAGACCCAGTACTTC.

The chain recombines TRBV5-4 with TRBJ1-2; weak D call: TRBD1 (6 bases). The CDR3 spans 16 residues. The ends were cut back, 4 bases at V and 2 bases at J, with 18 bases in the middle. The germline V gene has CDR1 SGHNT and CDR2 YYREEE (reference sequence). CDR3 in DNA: TGTGCCAGCAGCCCTTCTTCGGGGGGCATAAACTATGGCTACACCTTC. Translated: CASSPSSGGINYGYTF.

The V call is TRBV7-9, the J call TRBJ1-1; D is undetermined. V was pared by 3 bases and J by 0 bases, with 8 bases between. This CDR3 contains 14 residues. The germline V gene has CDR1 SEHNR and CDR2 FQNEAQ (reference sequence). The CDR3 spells CASSFEVLNTEAFF. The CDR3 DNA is TGTGCCAGCAGCTTTGAGGTCCTGAACACTGAAGCTTTCTTT.

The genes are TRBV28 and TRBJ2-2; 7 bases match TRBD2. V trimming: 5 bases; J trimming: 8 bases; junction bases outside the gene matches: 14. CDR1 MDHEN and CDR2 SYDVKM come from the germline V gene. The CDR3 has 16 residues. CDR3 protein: CASSIPGQLALGELFF. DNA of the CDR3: TGTGCCAGCAGTATTCCCGGCCAACTAGCGCTAGGGGAGCTGTTTTTT.

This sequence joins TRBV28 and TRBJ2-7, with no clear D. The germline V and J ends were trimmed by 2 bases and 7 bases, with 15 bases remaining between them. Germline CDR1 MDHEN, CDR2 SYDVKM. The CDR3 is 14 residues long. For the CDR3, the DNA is TGTGCCAGCAGTTTAACCTCGTACTCCTGGGAGCAGTACTTC. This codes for CASSLTSYSWEQYF.

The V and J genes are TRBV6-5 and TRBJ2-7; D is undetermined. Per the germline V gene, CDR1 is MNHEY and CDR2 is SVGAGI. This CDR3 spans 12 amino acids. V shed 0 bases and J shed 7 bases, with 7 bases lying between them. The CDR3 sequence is CASSYSSYEQYF. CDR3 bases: TGTGCCAGCAGTTACTCGAGCTATGAGCAGTACTTC.

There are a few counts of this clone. This chain's CDR3 is CAISPSGQGDQPQHF. The CDR3 region has the DNA TGTGCCATCAGTCCTTCGGGACAGGGCGATCAGCCCCAGCATTTT. The chain links TRBV10-3 to TRBJ1-5; 9 positions match TRBD1. Germline loops: CDR1 ENHRY, CDR2 SYGVKD. With V trimmed by 5 bases and J by 5 bases, 7 bases remained unmatched. The CDR3 is 15 amino acids.